One sample yielded the 5 T cell receptor beta chains listed below, sequenced in a study of control samples from healthy donors and cancer patients. Only in-frame clones appear in the TCRdb table, and some are missing; sequencing was by immunoSEQ multiplex PCR. The data contain about 130,000 clones, around 92% of them seen just once; the ten biggest clones take up less than 0.65%. The sample consisted of PBMCs. The receptor source for this set is a man older than 75 with head and neck cancer.

The J gene is TRBJ2-7, the V gene TRBV5-1, with D uncertain. Trimming took off 5 bases at V and 1 base at J, with 13 bases between the two ends. CDR1 and CDR2 from the germline V gene are SGHRS and YFSETQ. The CDR3 is 14 amino acids. The CDR3 region is CASSFGPPSYEQYF. CDR3 coding DNA: TGCGCCAGCAGTTTTGGACCCCCTTCCTACGAGCAGTACTTC. The full variable domain, its missing parts supplied by reference TRBV5-1 and TRBJ2-7, is KAGVTQTPRYLIKTRGQQVTLSCSPISGHRSVSWYQQTPGQGLQFLFEYFSETQRNKGNFPGRFSGRQFSNSRSEMNVSTLELGDSALYLCASSFGPPSYEQYFGPGTRLTVT.

This clone appeared a single time. The chain links TRBV4-3 to TRBJ2-7; D gene unclear. CDR1 and CDR2 from the germline V gene are LGHNA and YSLEER. The CDR3 runs 13 residues. V shed 4 bases and J shed 4 bases, with 11 bases lying between them. In DNA, the CDR3 is TGCGCCAGCAGCCGAGACCCTAAGTACGAGCAGTACTTC. The encoded protein is CASSRDPKYEQYF.

The rearrangement joins TRBV5-1 to TRBJ2-2; 7 nucleotides match TRBD1. With 0 bases clipped from V and 3 bases from J, the junction kept 2 bases outside the gene matches. The CDR3 covers 15 residues. CDR1 is SGHRS and CDR2 is YFSETQ in the germline V gene. Written as DNA, the CDR3 is TGCGCCAGCAGCTTGGACCAGGGGGACACCGGGGAGCTGTTTTTT. The encoded protein is CASSLDQGDTGELFF. The full variable domain, completed using reference TRBV5-1 and TRBJ2-2, is KAGVTQTPRYLIKTRGQQVTLSCSPISGHRSVSWYQQTPGQGLQFLFEYFSETQRNKGNFPGRFSGRQFSNSRSEMNVSTLELGDSALYLCASSLDQGDTGELFFGEGSRLTVL.

CDR3 bases: TGTGCCAGCAGCGTAGGGGGCGGCTGGCAAAATGAGCAGTTCTTC. It yields the protein CASSVGGGWQNEQFF. The chain is built from TRBV9 and TRBJ2-1, with D possibly TRBD1 on 5 matching bases. Trimming left V 0 bases short and J 7 bases short, with 14 bases between. Germline CDR1 and CDR2: SGDLS and YYNGEE. This CDR3 comprises 15 residues.

J is TRBJ2-3 and V is TRBV7-2; the match to TRBD2 covers 7 bases. V trimming: 5 bases; J trimming: 1 base; junction bases outside the gene matches: 6. Germline loops: CDR1 SGHTA, CDR2 FQGNSA. The CDR3 is 15 amino acids. CDR3 amino acids: CASSPTGLRTDTQYF. The CDR3 DNA follows: TGTGCCAGCAGCCCGACGGGACTACGCACAGATACGCAGTATTTT.